One sample yielded the 27 T cell receptor beta chains listed below, sequenced in a study of cytomegalovirus exposure and HLA in healthy donors. The PCR was carried out with 60 Vbeta primers and 13 Jbeta primers. Profiling relied on immunoSEQ multiplex PCR, and the TCRdb table lists in-frame clones only, not all of them. The sample comprises 120,000 or so clones, around 85% of which are singletons, and under 4.5% rests with the top ten. Sequencing was carried out using PBMCs. The receptor set was obtained from a man aged 18 to 29 in good health and CMV-seropositive.

This clone has just a few counts. This chain connects TRBV6-6 to TRBJ1-4; D is possibly TRBD1 (6 bases). This CDR3 spans 15 amino acids. The germline V and J ends were trimmed by 7 bases and 6 bases, with 18 bases remaining between them. CDR1 and CDR2 (germline): MNHNY, SVGAGI (reference sequence). The CDR3 bases are TGTGCCAGCACTACAGGGACCTCAAGTCATGAAAAACTGTTTTTT. It codes for CASTTGTSSHEKLFF.

This chain connects TRBV15 to TRBJ2-5; 11 nucleotides agree with TRBD2. The V gene's germline CDR1 is LNHNV and CDR2 YYDKDF (reference sequence). The CDR3 covers 15 residues. V was clipped by 5 bases and J by 3 bases; unmatched bases: 5. The CDR3 sequence: CATSFLGLAEETQYF. DNA for the CDR3: TGTGCCACCAGCTTTTTGGGACTAGCGGAAGAGACCCAGTACTTC.

The CDR3: CASSPGVRDEQYF. The DNA of the CDR3 is TGTGCCAGCTCACCGGGCGTACGCGATGAGCAGTACTTC. The V and J genes are TRBV18 and TRBJ2-7; D gene ambiguous. Trimming left V 3 bases short and J 7 bases short, with 13 bases between. Per germline, CDR1 KGHSH and CDR2 LQKENI. This CDR3 is 13 amino acids long.

J is TRBJ2-1 and V is TRBV4-2; D is perhaps TRBD2 (5 bases). Trimming left V 0 bases short and J 4 bases short, with 10 bases between. This CDR3 comprises 15 residues. Germline V gene sequence: CDR1 LGHNA, CDR2 YNFKEQ. DNA of the CDR3: TGTGCCAGCAGCCAAGAAGCTAGCACTTACAATGAGCAGTTCTTC. This sequence encodes CASSQEASTYNEQFF.

The genes are TRBV7-9 and TRBJ2-2; D possibly corresponds to TRBD1 (6 bases). The germline V gene encodes CDR1 SEHNR and CDR2 FQNEAQ (reference sequence). Trimming removed 10 bases at V and 4 bases at J, with 13 bases between. The CDR3 is 13 residues long. This CDR3 is CATRSRGTGELFF. DNA for the CDR3: TGTGCCACTCGTTCCAGGGGCACCGGGGAGCTGTTTTTT.

This sequence joins TRBV5-4 and TRBJ1-4; D unclear. The V and J ends lost 0 bases and 3 bases respectively, with 6 bases between them. From germline, CDR1 is SGHNT and CDR2 YYREEE (reference sequence). The CDR3 is 14 amino acids. This CDR3 reads CASSLGGANEKLFF. CDR3 in DNA: TGTGCCAGCAGCTTGGGGGGAGCTAATGAAAAACTGTTTTTT.

The rearrangement uses TRBV9 and TRBJ2-1; 15 bases agree with TRBD2. Germline V gene data show CDR1 as SGDLS and CDR2 as YYNGEE. Germline trimming cut 4 bases from V and 7 bases from J; bases unmatched to any gene: 3. The CDR3 runs 15 residues. The CDR3 DNA sequence: TGTGCCAGCAGCATGGGACTAGCGGGGGGTAATGAGCAGTTCTTC. This codes for CASSMGLAGGNEQFF.

The chain joins TRBV5-4 to TRBJ2-3; a weak D match, TRBD1 (6 bases). There are 16 residues in the CDR3. Germline V gives CDR1 SGHNT, CDR2 YYREEE (reference sequence). V was shortened by 4 bases and J by 1 base, with 16 bases between the two germline ends. The CDR3 coding sequence is TGTGCCAGCAGCCACGCATCGGACAGCCGCACAGATACGCAGTATTTT. Protein: CASSHASDSRTDTQYF.

The V call is TRBV28, the J call TRBJ1-5; no clear D gene. V was trimmed by 3 bases and J by 3 bases, leaving 18 bases between them. Germline lookup yields CDR1 MDHEN and CDR2 SYDVKM. This CDR3 has 17 amino acids. As DNA, the CDR3 is TGTGCCAGCAGTTTGTCACAGACCGAGTTCGACAATCAGCCCCAGCATTTT. It encodes CASSLSQTEFDNQPQHF.

This chain uses TRBV5-6 with TRBJ2-7, with D maybe TRBD1 (5 bases). Germline CDR1 SGHDT, CDR2 YYEEEE. The ends were cut back, 0 bases at V and 7 bases at J, with 14 bases in the middle. This CDR3 has 14 residues. The CDR3 sequence: CASSLGLGEREQYF. CDR3 bases: TGTGCCAGCAGCTTGGGGTTAGGGGAACGTGAGCAGTACTTC.

The J gene is TRBJ2-7, the V gene TRBV10-2; D might be TRBD1 (5 bases). This CDR3 is 18 amino acids long. V was pared by 7 bases and J by 5 bases, with 30 bases between. Looked up from germline, CDR1 is WSHSY and CDR2 is SAAADI. The CDR3 DNA reads as TGCGCCAGCAAGGATGGGGCAGGTCCACTCGTTATTCCCCACGAGCAGTACTTC. Protein product: CASKDGAGPLVIPHEQYF.

The chain uses TRBV11-2 and TRBJ2-7; no firm D call. Trimming cost V 6 bases and J 6 bases, with 9 bases left between them. This CDR3 is built from 11 residues. Germline loops: CDR1 SGHAT, CDR2 FQNNGV. The CDR3 DNA is TGTGCCAGCAGTCAGGTTACCGAGCAGTACTTC. This codes for CASSQVTEQYF.

This chain joins TRBV27 and TRBJ2-2, with 10 positions matching TRBD2. CDR1 and CDR2 from the germline V gene are MNHEY and SMNVEV (reference sequence). Losses at the gene ends were 4 bases for V and 1 base for J; bases not matched to a gene: 6. The CDR3 totals 17 residues. CDR3 residues: CASSSDRLAGNTGELFF. CDR3 nucleotide sequence: TGTGCCAGCAGTTCGGACCGACTAGCGGGGAACACCGGGGAGCTGTTTTTT.

The rearrangement uses TRBV27 and TRBJ2-2; weak D call: TRBD2 (6 bases). Trimming removed 5 bases from V and 6 bases from J, with 16 bases in between. The CDR3 is 15 amino acids. Per the germline V gene, CDR1 is MNHEY and CDR2 is SMNVEV (reference sequence). CDR3 coding DNA: TGTGCCAGCAGTCTTGGACTATTCGAAGCCGGGGAGCTGTTTTTT. This gives the protein CASSLGLFEAGELFF.

This chain joins TRBV5-3 and TRBJ1-1; D gene uncertain. TRBV5-3 is labeled an ORF, and its function is uncertain. CDR3 length equals 15 residues. V lost 1 base, J lost 3 bases, and 13 bases lay in between. CDR3: CARSLNEEGYTEAFF. The CDR3 DNA is TGTGCCAGAAGCTTGAATGAGGAGGGATACACTGAAGCTTTCTTT.

The chain carries TRBV5-1 and TRBJ1-4; 9 bases are a match to TRBD1. The CDR3 extends over 16 amino acids. Germline V lookup: CDR1 SGHRS, CDR2 YFSETQ. The V gene end was trimmed by 0 bases and the J gene end by 5 bases; junction bases not matched to a gene: 5. The DNA of the CDR3 is TGCGCCAGCAGCTTGGTTCAGGGACAGGGAAATGAAAAACTGTTTTTT. This encodes CASSLVQGQGNEKLFF. Drawing the rest from reference TRBV5-1 and TRBJ1-4, the complete variable domain is KAGVTQTPRYLIKTRGQQVTLSCSPISGHRSVSWYQQTPGQGLQFLFEYFSETQRNKGNFPGRFSGRQFSNSRSEMNVSTLELGDSALYLCASSLVQGQGNEKLFFGSGTQLSVL.

The J gene is TRBJ2-6, the V gene TRBV5-6, with 9 bases that match TRBD1. The V gene end was trimmed by 4 bases and the J gene end by 0 bases; junction bases not matched to a gene: 11. The CDR3 sequence is 19 residues long. Germline CDR1 SGHDT, CDR2 YYEEEE. As DNA, the CDR3 is TGTGCCAGCAGCGCAACGGGACAGGGATTTATCTCTGGGGCCAACGTCCTGACTTTC. Translating it yields CASSATGQGFISGANVLTF. The variable domain in full, with the rest retrieved from reference TRBV5-6 and TRBJ2-6, is DAGVTQSPTHLIKTRGQQVTLRCSPKSGHDTVSWYQQALGQGPQFIFQYYEEEERQRGNFPDRFSGHQFPNYSSELNVNALLLGDSALYLCASSATGQGFISGANVLTFGAGSRLTVL.

This clone was detected only once. The J gene is TRBJ2-1, the V gene TRBV4-1; TRBD2 agrees at 11 bases. The germline V gene has CDR1 MGHRA and CDR2 YSYEKL. Trimming cost V 4 bases and J 5 bases; bases outside gene matches: 4. The CDR3 has 15 residues. CDR3: CASSPGLAVNNEQFF. The CDR3 nucleotides are TGCGCCAGCAGCCCGGGACTAGCGGTTAACAATGAGCAGTTCTTC.

Written as DNA, the CDR3 is TGTGCCAGTAGTGCGGGACAGATCTACGAGCAGTACTTC. It encodes CASSAGQIYEQYF. This chain links TRBV19 with TRBJ2-7, with TRBD1 as a possible D gene (7 bases). Looked up from germline, CDR1 is LNHDA and CDR2 is SQIVND (reference sequence). This CDR3 region has 13 residues. Trimming stripped 5 bases from V and 3 bases from J, with 11 bases between.

The rearrangement joins TRBV9 to TRBJ2-3; the match to TRBD2 covers 10 bases. J was trimmed by 7 bases and V by 4 bases; bases with no gene match: 12. The CDR3 consists of 16 residues. Germline CDR1 SGDLS, CDR2 YYNGEE. CDR3 sequence (DNA): TGTGCCAGCAGCTACCGAGAAGCGGGAGGGCCGTATACGCAGTATTTT. Residues: CASSYREAGGPYTQYF. Full variable domain (remainder filled in from reference TRBV9 and TRBJ2-3): DSGVTQTPKHLITATGQRVTLRCSPRSGDLSVYWYQQSLDQGLQFLIQYYNGEERAKGNILERFSAQQFPDLHSELNLSSLELGDSALYFCASSYREAGGPYTQYFGPGTRLTVL.

The chain carries TRBV5-4 and TRBJ2-7; 7 positions match TRBD1. V trimming: 4 bases; J trimming: 0 bases; junction bases outside the gene matches: 10. This CDR3 is 16 amino acids long. The germline V gene encodes CDR1 SGHNT and CDR2 YYREEE (reference sequence). The CDR3 reads CASSKTTGASSYEQYF. The DNA of the CDR3 is TGTGCCAGCAGCAAAACCACAGGGGCAAGCTCCTACGAGCAGTACTTC.

The chain carries TRBV5-4 and TRBJ2-2, with TRBD1 identical over 8 bases. Germline CDR1 is SGHNT and CDR2 is YYREEE (reference sequence). The J segment lost 6 bases and the V segment lost 4 bases, leaving 8 bases of the junction unmatched. The CDR3 runs to 15 residues. The CDR3 is CASSNRDRLSGELFF. DNA of the CDR3: TGTGCCAGCAGCAACCGGGACAGGTTATCCGGGGAGCTGTTTTTT.

V usage is TRBV19 and J usage is TRBJ1-6; 9 bases agree with TRBD1. V was pared by 5 bases and J by 9 bases, with 8 bases of the junction left unmatched. The CDR3 spans 15 residues. CDR1 and CDR2 (germline): LNHDA, SQIVND (reference sequence). In nucleotides, the CDR3 is TGTGCCAGTAGTCTGGGACAGGGTTTTACTTCACCCCTCCACTTT. Its protein product is CASSLGQGFTSPLHF.

This CDR3 reads CSVEVGRTSGLTDTQYF. CDR3 DNA sequence: TGCAGCGTTGAGGTGGGGCGGACTAGCGGCCTCACAGATACGCAGTATTTT. This chain joins TRBV29-1 and TRBJ2-3; TRBD2 agrees at 10 bases. CDR1 and CDR2 from the germline V gene are SQVTM and ANQGSEA. The trim removed 3 bases at V and 2 bases at J, leaving 11 bases unmatched. CDR3 size: 17 residues.

CDR3 residues: CASSIDRARGYTF. CDR3 nucleotides: TGTGCCAGTAGTATCGACAGGGCAAGAGGCTACACCTTC. The V gene is TRBV19, the J gene TRBJ1-2, with TRBD1 identical over 7 bases. CDR1 is LNHDA, CDR2 SQIVND, per germline (reference sequence). This CDR3 is 13 amino acids long. Trimming cost V 3 bases and J 8 bases; bases outside gene matches: 6.

In regard to this clone: Within the sample, other DNA sequences also encode this same CDR3. The rearrangement links TRBV30 to TRBJ2-3; tentatively, D is TRBD1 (6 bases). The CDR3 contains 14 residues. V was pared by 3 bases and J by 7 bases, with 17 bases between. CDR1 GTSNPN and CDR2 SVGIG come from the germline V gene (reference sequence). The CDR3 here is CAWSLGQGWNTQYF. CDR3 DNA sequence: TGTGCCTGGAGCTTGGGACAAGGGTGGAATACGCAGTATTTT.

The V gene is TRBV7-2, the J gene TRBJ1-2; TRBD1 matches 8 bases. Germline V gives CDR1 SGHTA, CDR2 FQGNSA. CDR3 length: 15 amino acids. V lost 5 bases and J lost 1; bases outside the gene matches: 6. CDR3 sequence reads: CASSADRELNYGYTF. The CDR3 region has the DNA TGTGCCAGCAGCGCGGACAGGGAGCTTAACTATGGCTACACCTTC. The full variable domain, completed using reference TRBV7-2 and TRBJ1-2, is GAGVSQSPSNKVTEKGKDVELRCDPISGHTALYWYRQSLGQGLEFLIYFQGNSAPDKSGLPSDRFSAERTGGSVSTLTIQRTQQEDSAVYLCASSADRELNYGYTFGSGTRLTVV.